These 2 T cell receptor beta chains originate from one sample sequenced in a study of early T cells in non-severe SARS-CoV-2 infection. One entry per CDR3 protein results from TCRdb running MiXCR on the 5' RACE reads. The sample has 70,000 to 85,000 distinct CDR3 sequences, 12% seen once; the top ten hold approximately 2.5%. Source material: whole blood. The receptors originated from an adult who was a healthcare worker with PCR-confirmed SARS-CoV-2 infection or an uninfected control (not recorded which).

This clonotype was detected ten times or more. The rearrangement links TRBV27 to TRBJ2-2, with no clear D. Trimming removed 3 bases at V and 3 bases at J, with 8 bases between. The CDR3 totals 14 residues. In germline, CDR1 is MNHEY, CDR2 SMNVEV (reference sequence). The CDR3: CASSLGRYTGELFF. The CDR3 DNA sequence: TGTGCCAGCAGTTTGGGCAGATACACCGGGGAGCTGTTTTTT.

This clonotype was counted only a few times. The chain recombines TRBV5-1 with TRBJ2-1; 9 bases fit TRBD2. V was pared by 4 bases and J by 3 bases, with 14 bases of the junction left unmatched. Germline loops: CDR1 SGHRS, CDR2 YFSETQ. There are 18 residues in the CDR3. In DNA, the CDR3 is TGCGCCAGCAGCCCCGGAGGCGGGAGGGTTTCGTTCTACAATGAGCAGTTCTTC. This gives the protein CASSPGGGRVSFYNEQFF.